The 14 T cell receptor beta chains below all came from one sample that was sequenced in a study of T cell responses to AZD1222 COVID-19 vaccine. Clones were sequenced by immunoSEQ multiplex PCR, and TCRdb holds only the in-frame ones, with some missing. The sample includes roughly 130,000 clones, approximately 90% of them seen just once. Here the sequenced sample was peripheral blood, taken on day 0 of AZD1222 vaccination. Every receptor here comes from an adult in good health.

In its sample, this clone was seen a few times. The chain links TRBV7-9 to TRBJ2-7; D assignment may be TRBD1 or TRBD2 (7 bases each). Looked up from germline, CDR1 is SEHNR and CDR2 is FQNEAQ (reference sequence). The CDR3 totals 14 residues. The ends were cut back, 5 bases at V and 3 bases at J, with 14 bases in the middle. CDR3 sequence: CASSPQRDSYEQYF. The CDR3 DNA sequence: TGTGCCAGCAGCCCCCAGCGGGACAGCTACGAGCAGTACTTC.

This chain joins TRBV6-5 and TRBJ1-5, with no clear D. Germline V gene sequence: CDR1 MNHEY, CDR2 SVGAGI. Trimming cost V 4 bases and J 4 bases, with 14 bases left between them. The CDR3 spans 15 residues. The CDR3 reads CASSSSPGWNQPQHF. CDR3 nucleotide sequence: TGTGCCAGCAGTTCCTCGCCGGGATGGAATCAGCCCCAGCATTTT.

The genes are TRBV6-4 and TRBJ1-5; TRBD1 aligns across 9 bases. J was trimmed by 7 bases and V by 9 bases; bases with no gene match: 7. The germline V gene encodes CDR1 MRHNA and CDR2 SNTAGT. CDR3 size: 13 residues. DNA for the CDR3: TGTGCCAGTCGTACAGGGGGCCGGCAGCCCCAGCATTTT. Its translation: CASRTGGRQPQHF.

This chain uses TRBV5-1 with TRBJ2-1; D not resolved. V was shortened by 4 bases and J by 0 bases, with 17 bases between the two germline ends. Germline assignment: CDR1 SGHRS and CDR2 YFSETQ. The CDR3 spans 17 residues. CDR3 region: CASSPHVPSLSYNEQFF. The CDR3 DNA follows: TGCGCCAGCAGCCCCCACGTCCCTAGTCTCTCCTACAATGAGCAGTTCTTC. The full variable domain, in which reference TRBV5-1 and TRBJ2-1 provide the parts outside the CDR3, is KAGVTQTPRYLIKTRGQQVTLSCSPISGHRSVSWYQQTPGQGLQFLFEYFSETQRNKGNFPGRFSGRQFSNSRSEMNVSTLELGDSALYLCASSPHVPSLSYNEQFFGPGTRLTVL.

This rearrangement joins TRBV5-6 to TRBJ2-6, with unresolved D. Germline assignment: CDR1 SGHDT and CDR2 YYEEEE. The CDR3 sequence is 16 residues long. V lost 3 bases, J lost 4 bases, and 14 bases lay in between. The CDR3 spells CASSWGRARGANVLTF. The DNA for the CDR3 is TGTGCCAGCAGCTGGGGTCGGGCGAGGGGGGCCAACGTCCTGACTTTC.

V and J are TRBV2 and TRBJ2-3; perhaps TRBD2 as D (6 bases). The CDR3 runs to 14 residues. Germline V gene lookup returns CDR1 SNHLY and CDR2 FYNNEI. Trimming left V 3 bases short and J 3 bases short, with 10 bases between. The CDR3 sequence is CASSDGLATDTQYF. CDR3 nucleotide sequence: TGTGCCAGCAGTGATGGGCTAGCGACAGATACGCAGTATTTT.

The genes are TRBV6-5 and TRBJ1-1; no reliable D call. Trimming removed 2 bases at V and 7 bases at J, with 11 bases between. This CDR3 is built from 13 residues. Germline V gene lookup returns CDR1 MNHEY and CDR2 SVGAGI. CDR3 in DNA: TGTGCCAGCAGTTACCTGCGGGGAGGTGAAGCTTTCTTT. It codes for CASSYLRGGEAFF.

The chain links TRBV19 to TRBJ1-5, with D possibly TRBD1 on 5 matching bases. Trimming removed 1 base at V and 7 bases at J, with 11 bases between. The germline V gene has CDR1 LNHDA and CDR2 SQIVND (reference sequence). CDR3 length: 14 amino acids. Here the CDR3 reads CASSIGGRGQPQHF. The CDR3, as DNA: TGTGCCAGTAGTATAGGGGGCCGGGGACAGCCCCAGCATTTT. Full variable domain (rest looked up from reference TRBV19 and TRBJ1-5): DGGITQSPKYLFRKEGQNVTLSCEQNLNHDAMYWYRQDPGQGLRLIYYSQIVNDFQKGDIAEGYSVSREKKESFPLTVTSAQKNPTAFYLCASSIGGRGQPQHFGDGTRLSIL.

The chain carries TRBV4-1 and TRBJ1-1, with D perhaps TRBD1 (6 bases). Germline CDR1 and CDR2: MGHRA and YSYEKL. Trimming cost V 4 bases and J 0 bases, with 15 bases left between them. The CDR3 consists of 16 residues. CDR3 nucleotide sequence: TGCGCCAGCAGCCTGACAGGCATCGGGATGAACACTGAAGCTTTCTTT. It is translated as CASSLTGIGMNTEAFF.

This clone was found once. The CDR3 reads CASSYSPGPREKLFF. CDR3 nucleotide sequence: TGTGCCAGCAGTTACTCTCCTGGACCACGAGAAAAACTGTTTTTT. The rearrangement links TRBV6-5 to TRBJ1-4; D uncertain. Germline lookup yields CDR1 MNHEY and CDR2 SVGAGI. The ends were cut back, 0 bases at V and 8 bases at J, with 13 bases in the middle. CDR3 length: 15 amino acids.

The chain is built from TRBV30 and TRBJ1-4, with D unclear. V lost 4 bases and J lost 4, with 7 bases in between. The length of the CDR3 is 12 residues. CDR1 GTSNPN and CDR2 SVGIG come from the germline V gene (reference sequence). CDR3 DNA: TGTGCCTGGAAGGGAATTAATGAAAAACTGTTTTTT. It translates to CAWKGINEKLFF.

In DNA, the CDR3 is TGTGCCAGCAGTTTCGAAAACACTGAAGCTTTCTTT. This gives the protein CASSFENTEAFF. The rearrangement joins TRBV28 to TRBJ1-1; D gene unclear. The V end lost 3 bases, the J end lost 2 bases, and 4 bases lay between the germline ends. The germline gives CDR1 MDHEN, CDR2 SYDVKM. The CDR3 length is 12 residues.

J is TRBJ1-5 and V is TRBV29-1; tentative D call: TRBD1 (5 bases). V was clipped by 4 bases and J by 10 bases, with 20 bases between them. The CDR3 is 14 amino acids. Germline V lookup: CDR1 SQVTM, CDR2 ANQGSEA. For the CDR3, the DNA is TGCAGCGTTGGGGGAGAGCCCGGGGGTTTACCCCAGCATTTT. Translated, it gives CSVGGEPGGLPQHF.

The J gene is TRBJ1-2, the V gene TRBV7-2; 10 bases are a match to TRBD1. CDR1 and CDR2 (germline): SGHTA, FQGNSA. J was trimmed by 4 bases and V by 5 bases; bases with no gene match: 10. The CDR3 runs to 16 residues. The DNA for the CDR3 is TGTGCCAGCAGCCTAGGTGGGACAGGGGTAGTCTATGGCTACACCTTC. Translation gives CASSLGGTGVVYGYTF.